Detailed here is one T cell receptor beta chain. TCRdb itself ran the 5' RACE reads through MiXCR, one entry per CDR3 protein. The sample consists of 180,000 or so distinct CDR3 sequences, more than 9% of them appearing once. The data originate from a study of CD8 T cells in ankylosing spondylitis. CDR3 length equals 13 residues. The V end was cut by 5 bases, the J end by 2 bases, with 8 bases between. CDR1 and CDR2 from the germline V gene are SGHTA and FQGNSA. This chain uses TRBV7-2 with TRBJ2-3; D remains unclear. The TCR sequence derives from a male donor with ankylosing spondylitis or in good health (not recorded which). Sequencing was performed on blood, either unsorted or a sorted T cell fraction (not recorded which). CDR3 region: CASSRLPTDTQYF. In nucleotides, the CDR3 is TGTGCCAGCAGCCGCCTCCCCACAGATACGCAGTATTTT.